This TCR beta chain was retrieved from a study of blood T cell repertoires in COVID-19. Whole-study context: Nucleic acid was either cDNA or gDNA, and it came from T cells, B-cell-depleted T cells, or PBMCs.

Original handling: Reference gene primers were amplified, and this amplification served to estimate nucleated cell counts. Repertoires were generated with immunoSEQ multiplex PCR, while TCRdb's copy carries only in-frame clones and drops some. That table is the source of V, J and clone size, and D and trimming were worked out from the DNA. The sample carries roughly 150,000 clones, 75% to 90% recorded once. This clone was detected once. Sequencing input: peripheral blood. The TCR comes from a man aged 55 to 69 with acute or convalescent COVID-19.

The CDR3 DNA sequence: TGTGCCAGCAGCTTGGATGGGCTTCTTACAGGGGCGGGTGGCTACACCTTC. Its translation is CASSLDGLLTGAGGYTF. The chain joins TRBV5-5 to TRBJ1-2, with 7 bases that match TRBD1. The germline V gene encodes CDR1 SGHKS and CDR2 YYEKEE (reference sequence). The CDR3 loop spans 17 amino acids. The V gene end was trimmed by 0 bases and the J gene end by 7 bases; junction bases not matched to a gene: 15.